These T cell receptor beta chains were read from a single sample in a study of T cell responses to AZD1222 COVID-19 vaccine. The data were produced by immunoSEQ multiplex PCR, yet TCRdb's version contains in-frame clones alone and is incomplete. The sample contains about 96,000 clones, roughly nine tenths of which appear only once. Sequenced material: peripheral blood, taken on day 0 of AZD1222 vaccination. These receptors came from an adult in good health. The CDR3 runs from the conserved cysteine through the conserved F or W. The D gene is left open where the match is weak. Not every row has a clone size; where given, it reads once, few, many or a size class.

clone_size: .; j_call: TRBJ1-3; v_call: TRBV4-1; d_call: .; cdr3_aa: CASSPARGNTIYF; cdr3_nt: TGCGCCAGCAGTCCGGCCCGAGGAAACACCATATATTTT
clone_size: few; j_call: TRBJ2-1; v_call: TRBV6-1; d_call: TRBD2; cdr3_aa: CASSETSGVSEQFF; cdr3_nt: TGTGCCAGCAGTGAGACTAGCGGGGTGAGTGAGCAGTTCTTC
clone_size: .; j_call: TRBJ2-5; v_call: TRBV6-2/TRBV6-3; d_call: .; cdr3_aa: CASSYSGAYQETQYF; cdr3_nt: TGTGCCAGCAGTTATTCGGGGGCTTATCAAGAGACCCAGTACTTC
clone_size: .; j_call: TRBJ2-2; v_call: TRBV5-6; d_call: TRBD1; cdr3_aa: CASRSTGANTGELFF; cdr3_nt: TGTGCCAGCAGGTCGACAGGGGCTAACACCGGGGAGCTGTTTTTT
clone_size: .; j_call: TRBJ1-2; v_call: TRBV5-4; d_call: .; cdr3_aa: CASSLSGSLYGYTF; cdr3_nt: TGTGCCAGCAGCTTGTCGGGTTCACTTTATGGCTACACCTTC
clone_size: .; j_call: TRBJ2-7; v_call: TRBV3-1/TRBV3-2; d_call: .; cdr3_aa: CASSPRQPLVIHF; cdr3_nt: TGTGCCAGCAGCCCACGACAGCCCCTAGTGATACACTTC
clone_size: .; j_call: TRBJ1-1; v_call: TRBV5-8; d_call: .; cdr3_aa: CASTLIQGNTEAFF; cdr3_nt: TGTGCCAGCACCTTGATACAGGGGAACACTGAAGCTTTCTTT
clone_size: .; j_call: TRBJ2-7; v_call: TRBV7-2; d_call: TRBD1; cdr3_aa: CASTVRLGDRGSHEQYF; cdr3_nt: TGTGCCAGCACCGTAAGGTTAGGGGACAGGGGGAGTCACGAGCAGTACTTC
clone_size: .; j_call: TRBJ1-2; v_call: TRBV6-2/TRBV6-3; d_call: .; cdr3_aa: CASSSLIDSRAGYTF; cdr3_nt: TGTGCCAGCAGTTCTTTGATCGACAGTAGGGCTGGCTACACCTTC
clone_size: .; j_call: TRBJ1-2; v_call: TRBV7-8; d_call: TRBD1; cdr3_aa: CASSLARTGLYGYTF; cdr3_nt: TGTGCCAGCAGCTTAGCACGGACAGGGCTCTATGGCTACACCTTC
clone_size: .; j_call: TRBJ2-1; v_call: TRBV5-1; d_call: TRBD1; cdr3_aa: CASSLDRNEQFF; cdr3_nt: TGCGCCAGCAGCCTGGACAGGAATGAGCAGTTCTTC
clone_size: .; j_call: TRBJ2-2; v_call: TRBV14; d_call: TRBD1; cdr3_aa: CASSPDRGGTGELFF; cdr3_nt: TGTGCCAGCAGCCCCGACAGGGGAGGCACCGGGGAGCTGTTTTTT
clone_size: .; j_call: TRBJ2-1; v_call: TRBV15; d_call: .; cdr3_aa: CATSRYRASYNEQFF; cdr3_nt: TGTGCCACCAGCAGATACAGGGCCTCCTACAATGAGCAGTTCTTC
clone_size: .; j_call: TRBJ1-2; v_call: TRBV12-3/TRBV12-4; d_call: .; cdr3_aa: CASSLVRDQGYTF; cdr3_nt: TGTGCCAGCAGTTTAGTGCGGGATCAGGGCTACACCTTC
clone_size: .; j_call: TRBJ2-3; v_call: TRBV5-6; d_call: .; cdr3_aa: CASSLTQTSTDTQYF; cdr3_nt: TGTGCCAGCAGCTTGACGCAGACTAGCACAGATACGCAGTATTTT
clone_size: .; j_call: TRBJ2-7; v_call: TRBV18; d_call: .; cdr3_aa: CASSPTDYSGNQYEQYF; cdr3_nt: TGTGCCAGCTCACCAACGGATTATTCAGGTAACCAATACGAGCAGTACTTC
clone_size: few; j_call: TRBJ1-6; v_call: TRBV12-5; d_call: .; cdr3_aa: CASARVGTQNSPLHF; cdr3_nt: TGTGCTAGTGCCAGGGTCGGGACGCAAAATTCACCCCTCCACTTT
clone_size: .; j_call: TRBJ1-1; v_call: TRBV28; d_call: TRBD1; cdr3_aa: CASTQGGSLGAAEAFF; cdr3_nt: TGTGCCAGCACCCAGGGGGGGTCCTTGGGTGCGGCTGAAGCTTTCTTT
clone_size: .; j_call: TRBJ1-2; v_call: TRBV4-3; d_call: TRBD1; cdr3_aa: CASSQDRGISFGYTF; cdr3_nt: TGCGCCAGCAGCCAAGACAGGGGGATATCCTTCGGCTACACCTTC
clone_size: .; j_call: TRBJ2-3; v_call: TRBV5-1; d_call: .; cdr3_aa: CASSLIGGGGTQYF; cdr3_nt: TGCGCCAGCAGCTTGATAGGGGGGGGCGGTACGCAGTATTTT
clone_size: .; j_call: TRBJ2-1; v_call: TRBV9; d_call: TRBD2; cdr3_aa: CASSRDRPGLEVREQFF; cdr3_nt: TGTGCCAGCTCACGCGACCGACCGGGACTAGAAGTACGTGAGCAGTTCTTC
clone_size: .; j_call: TRBJ1-1; v_call: TRBV29-1; d_call: .; cdr3_aa: CSVDLRQGEAFF; cdr3_nt: TGCAGCGTTGATTTACGTCAGGGTGAAGCTTTCTTT
clone_size: few; j_call: TRBJ1-1; v_call: TRBV27; d_call: .; cdr3_aa: CASSSGAKWAEAFF; cdr3_nt: TGTGCCAGCAGTTCAGGGGCAAAATGGGCTGAAGCTTTCTTT